This T cell receptor beta chain came from a study of vaccination effects on CD4 cells after COVID-19. Study-level findings and limits: Clonal contraction was marked in infection- and vaccine-induced clones late after vaccination.

Only in-frame clones appear in the TCRdb table, and some are missing; sequencing was by immunoSEQ multiplex PCR. The data show around 45,000 clones, with around 81% seen just once and approximately 11% held by the top ten. V was clipped by 7 bases and J by 4 bases, with 8 bases between them. Germline CDR1 MNHNY, CDR2 SVGAGI (reference sequence). The CDR3 loop spans 13 amino acids. Concerning this clone: Its specificity is not known.

Antigen-specific CD4+ T cells were expanded (with viral peptide pools) by the ViraFEST assay ahead of sequencing. Isolation of CD4+ T cells took place after ten to eleven days of culture. Testing of the vaccine recipients showed negative nucleocapsid antibodies and no prior SARS-CoV-2 infection. On day 3 and again on day 7, half the medium was replaced with IL-2 medium. Sequencing used CD4+ T cells from PBMCs cultured with SARS-CoV-2 spike peptides, obtained before COVID-19 vaccination. The source of this sequence is a human donor who received a COVID-19 vaccine. This sequence joins TRBV6-6 and TRBJ2-6; D uncertain. This CDR3 reads CASTIAGANVLTF. CDR3 nucleotide sequence: TGTGCCAGCACCATAGCCGGGGCCAACGTCCTGACTTTC.